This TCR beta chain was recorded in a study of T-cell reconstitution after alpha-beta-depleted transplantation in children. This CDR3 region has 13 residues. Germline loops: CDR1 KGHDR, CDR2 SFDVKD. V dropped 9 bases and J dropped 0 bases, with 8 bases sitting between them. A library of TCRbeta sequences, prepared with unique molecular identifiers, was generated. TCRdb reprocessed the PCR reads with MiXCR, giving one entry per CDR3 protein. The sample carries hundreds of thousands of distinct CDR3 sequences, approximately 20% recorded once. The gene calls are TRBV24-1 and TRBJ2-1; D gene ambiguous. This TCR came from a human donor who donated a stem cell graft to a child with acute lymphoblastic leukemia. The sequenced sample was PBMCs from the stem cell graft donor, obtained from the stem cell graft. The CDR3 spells CATGDRSYNEQFF. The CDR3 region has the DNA TGTGCCACCGGAGACCGCTCCTACAATGAGCAGTTCTTC.